This entry describes one T cell receptor beta chain. The authors' processing: Researchers report that nucleated cell counts were estimated from reference gene primer amplification. Some clones are missing from TCRdb's copy, which holds only in-frame ones; the method was immunoSEQ multiplex PCR. V, J and clone size are those of that table, while D and trimming were read from the DNA. In the table there are fewer than 200,000 clones, around 83% of which are singletons. The source of the sample is a study of blood T cell repertoires in COVID-19. Study background: Donors in Cohort 3 who had recovered were those with two negative PCRs, healthcare professional clearance, or resolution of their symptoms.

Participants were aged roughly 18 to 89 years from 20 to 30 US areas. Membership in each cohort depended on participant-reported clinical history. Trimming left V 0 bases short and J 7 bases short, with 18 bases between. This CDR3 contains 16 residues. In germline, CDR1 is MGHRA, CDR2 YSYEKL. This chain uses TRBV4-1 with TRBJ1-2; D ambiguous. Source material: PBMCs or T cells enriched from blood (not recorded which). This clonotype originated in a middle-aged woman in a cohort exposed to, infected with or recovered from COVID-19 (not recorded which). CDR3 loop: CASSQDVAVRVSGYTF. The CDR3 DNA reads TGCGCCAGCAGCCAAGATGTTGCCGTTAGAGTTAGTGGCTACACCTTC.